The clone carrying this T cell receptor beta chain was detected ten times or more. No antigen is known for it. The data stem from a study of T-cell reconstitution after alpha-beta-depleted transplantation in children. CDR3 length equals 17 residues. The germline V gene has CDR1 SGHKS and CDR2 YYEKEE (reference sequence). Trimming removed 0 bases from V and 2 bases from J; junction bases left unmatched: 11. Findings and limits, study-wide: Two months or so post-transplant, alpha-beta T cells reportedly derived from several hundred expanded graft clones.

Unique molecular identifiers were built into the TCRbeta library. TCRdb reprocessed the PCR reads with MiXCR, giving one entry per CDR3 protein. This sample has some 150,000 distinct CDR3 sequences, with around 8.5% found just once. Here the sequenced sample was PBMCs, mostly from graft donor cells, taken 180 days after TCRalphabeta/CD19-depleted stem cell transplant. The chain uses TRBV5-5 and TRBJ2-7; 7 bases agree with TRBD2. The receptor comes from a female patient between 2 and 15 years old who had a stem cell transplant for congenital amegakaryocytic thrombocytopenia, so the T cells may come from the graft donor. The CDR3 DNA sequence: TGTGCCAGCAGCTTGGGGGCCTGGGCTCGGGGGGCCTACGAGCAGTACTTC. Translated: CASSLGAWARGAYEQYF.